This T cell receptor beta chain was obtained from a study of shared clonotypes between healthy human individuals. Naivety among CD8 cells was defined by CD45RO negativity and positive CCR7 selection, thereby excluding terminally differentiated effector memory CD45RA+ cells. The germline gives CDR1 MGHRA, CDR2 YSYEKL. Trimming took off 3 bases at V and 7 bases at J, with 15 bases between the two ends. This CDR3 contains 15 residues. Clones were read by immunoSEQ multiplex PCR, and TCRdb kept only the in-frame ones, dropping some. This sample carries about 590,000 clones, 95% to 96% of them seen once, and the ten largest clones take 0.1% to 0.11%.

The chain has TRBV4-1 and TRBJ2-2; D is possibly TRBD2 (6 bases). Sequenced: naive CD8+ T cells sorted from blood. The receptor's source is a woman in her twenties or thirties in good health. The CDR3 loop reads CASSQEPGLIGELFF. The DNA of the CDR3 is TGCGCCAGCAGCCAGGAACCGGGACTTATCGGGGAGCTGTTTTTT.